The clone carrying this T cell receptor (beta chain) has only one observation. The antigen is not known. Sequencing used immunoSEQ multiplex PCR; TCRdb keeps in-frame clones, though not all of them. The sample has 99,000 or so clones, about 88% seen once. The record originates from a study of cytomegalovirus exposure and HLA in healthy donors. V was pared by 2 bases and J by 1 base, with 7 bases of the junction left unmatched. Germline assignment: CDR1 LGHNA and CDR2 YNFKEQ. This CDR3 comprises 17 residues. Among the 110 or so subjects of the validation cohort, separate from the 666-subject first cohort, were the donors. Overall study results and limits: In vitro assays verified that three CMV-associated chains recognized CMV antigens specifically.

Specimen: PBMCs. This TCR derives from a woman aged 18-29 years in good health and CMV-seropositive. The chain is built from TRBV4-2 and TRBJ2-2; 7 bases agree with TRBD1. The CDR3 DNA is TGTGCCAGCAGCCAATGGGCGACAGGGAAGAACACCGGGGAGCTGTTTTTT. Translating gives CASSQWATGKNTGELFF.